Following are 14 T cell receptor beta chains from one sample sequenced in a study of shared clonotypes between healthy human individuals. CD45RO-negative, CCR7-selected cells formed the naive CD8 fraction, which excluded terminally differentiated effector memory CD45RA+ cells. The repertoire was sequenced with immunoSEQ multiplex PCR; TCRdb's copy has only in-frame clones and lacks some. There are about 1,900,000 clones in the sample; about 95% occur only once, and approximately 1.2% lies in the top ten. The sequenced material came from naive CD8+ T cells sorted from blood. The origin of the receptors is a man younger than 35 in good health.

J is TRBJ1-3 and V is TRBV6-6; 8 nucleotides align to TRBD1. This CDR3 has 16 residues. V lost 2 bases, J lost 2 bases, and 5 bases stayed unmatched. Germline-derived CDR1 and CDR2 are MNHNY and SVGAGI (reference sequence). The CDR3 is CASSYAPGGTGNTIYF. The CDR3, as DNA: TGTGCCAGCAGTTACGCGCCAGGGGGCACTGGAAACACCATATATTTT.

The gene calls are TRBV27 and TRBJ1-4; 7 bases agree with TRBD1. Germline V gives CDR1 MNHEY, CDR2 SMNVEV (reference sequence). V shed 6 bases and J 6 bases; nucleotides not matched to a gene: 7. The CDR3 consists of 14 residues. CDR3 region: CASSDRVGDEKLFF. CDR3 bases: TGTGCCAGCAGCGACAGGGTGGGGGATGAAAAACTGTTTTTT.

The chain recombines TRBV10-3 with TRBJ2-5; D is possibly TRBD2 (5 bases). Trimming pared 6 bases from V and 5 bases from J, leaving 25 bases between. Germline CDR1 reads ENHRY; CDR2 reads SYGVKD. This CDR3 has 17 amino acids. CDR3 nucleotides: TGTGCCATCAGGGACCCGAACGGGGATCTAGAGACGGAGACCCAGTACTTC. This codes for CAIRDPNGDLETETQYF.

The chain uses TRBV4-1 and TRBJ2-2; D is unclear. Germline V gene sequence: CDR1 MGHRA, CDR2 YSYEKL. The CDR3 totals 17 residues. V dropped 4 bases and J dropped 2 bases, with 17 bases sitting between them. The CDR3 DNA reads TGCGCCAGCAGCCTCCCAGAGGTTGGGCTCAACACCGGGGAGCTGTTTTTT. Translating it yields CASSLPEVGLNTGELFF.

The chain recombines TRBV27 with TRBJ1-5; TRBD1 aligns across 12 bases. The CDR3 extends over 17 amino acids. J lost 3 bases, V lost 6 bases, and 9 bases had no gene match. Germline values: CDR1 MNHEY, CDR2 SMNVEV (reference sequence). CDR3 amino acids: CASRLGGQGATNQPQHF. Written as DNA, the CDR3 is TGTGCCAGCAGACTGGGGGGACAGGGGGCTACCAATCAGCCCCAGCATTTT.

The chain uses TRBV11-2 and TRBJ2-1; D call uncertain. Germline V gene data show CDR1 as SGHAT and CDR2 as FQNNGV. The length of the CDR3 is 14 residues. The ends were cut back, 2 bases at V and 5 bases at J, with 10 bases in the middle. The CDR3 DNA follows: TGTGCCAGCAGCTTACGAGCAAGGGACAATGAGCAGTTCTTC. Translating gives CASSLRARDNEQFF.

The chain carries TRBV9 and TRBJ1-2; 7 nucleotides agree with TRBD1. V lost 3 bases, J lost 3 bases, and 8 bases stayed unmatched. Germline values: CDR1 SGDLS, CDR2 YYNGEE. The CDR3 has 15 residues. CDR3 sequence: CASSGQGGWDYGYTF. CDR3 nucleotides: TGTGCCAGCAGCGGTCAAGGGGGCTGGGACTATGGCTACACCTTC.

V and J are TRBV19 and TRBJ1-2, with D tentatively TRBD1 (5 bases). V gave up 9 bases and J gave up 5 bases, with 16 bases separating them. This CDR3 contains 13 residues. CDR1 and CDR2 from the germline V gene are LNHDA and SQIVND (reference sequence). CDR3 bases: TGTGCCAGCTCAGGGACCCCTCGTTATGGCTACACCTTC. Its protein is CASSGTPRYGYTF.

The chain recombines TRBV10-3 with TRBJ1-1; D is unresolved. The CDR3 extends over 13 amino acids. The germline V gene has CDR1 ENHRY and CDR2 SYGVKD. Trimming removed 0 bases at V and 7 bases at J, with 9 bases between. The CDR3 bases are TGTGCCATCAGTGAGTCTAAAACCGTTGAAGCTTTCTTT. This sequence encodes CAISESKTVEAFF.

This rearrangement joins TRBV4-1 to TRBJ1-5; the match to TRBD1 covers 8 bases. CDR1 MGHRA and CDR2 YSYEKL come from the germline V gene. Trimming cost V 2 bases and J 5 bases; bases outside gene matches: 5. The length of the CDR3 is 15 residues. The CDR3 spells CASSQLQGEDQPQHF. The CDR3 DNA sequence: TGCGCCAGCAGCCAATTACAGGGGGAAGATCAGCCCCAGCATTTT.

This chain uses TRBV27 with TRBJ2-2, with TRBD1 as a possible D gene (7 bases). This CDR3 region has 15 residues. The ends were cut back, 3 bases at V and 4 bases at J, with 12 bases in the middle. The germline V gene encodes CDR1 MNHEY and CDR2 SMNVEV (reference sequence). This CDR3 reads CASSFRRGPTGELFF. The CDR3 nucleotides read TGTGCCAGCAGTTTTCGGAGGGGGCCCACCGGGGAGCTGTTTTTT.

The chain is built from TRBV27 and TRBJ1-2; TRBD1 is a possible D gene (6 bases). Deletions cut 5 bases from V and 7 bases from J, with 14 bases between. Germline V gives CDR1 MNHEY, CDR2 SMNVEV (reference sequence). This CDR3 is 13 amino acids long. The DNA of the CDR3 is TGTGCCAGCAGTCCCAGGGGCGAGGGTGGCTACACCTTC. Its translation is CASSPRGEGGYTF.

The CDR3 bases are TGTGCGACTCAGCGGGGACCGCCGTATAGCAATCAGCCCCAGCATTTT. This gives the protein CATQRGPPYSNQPQHF. This chain joins TRBV21-1 and TRBJ1-5. TRBV21-1 is a documented pseudogene. The CDR3 has 16 residues.

The CDR3 protein is CASSLSAGYYSPLHF. The CDR3 nucleotides read TGTGCCAGCAGTTTATCCGCAGGGTATTACTCACCCCTCCACTTT. This rearrangement joins TRBV27 to TRBJ1-6; D might be TRBD1 (5 bases). The CDR3 covers 15 residues. V gave up 0 bases and J gave up 10 bases, with 13 bases separating them. Germline assignment: CDR1 MNHEY and CDR2 SMNVEV (reference sequence).